Following are 16 T cell receptor beta chains from one sample sequenced in a study of CD8 T cells in Susac syndrome. The RNA, roughly 0.5 to 1 ug, was put through reverse transcription using random hexamers. TCRdb called the immunoSEQ multiplex PCR reads again in MiXCR, with one record for every CDR3 protein. The top ten clones hold about 0.11% of a sample with over 130,000 distinct CDR3 sequences, roughly 96% of them seen once. The specimen sequenced was CD4+ T cells from PBMCs. These receptors all come from a human donor with multiple sclerosis.

J is TRBJ1-4 and V is TRBV4-3; possibly TRBD1 for D (5 bases). CDR1 is LGHNA, CDR2 YSLEER, per germline. This CDR3 comprises 15 residues. Trimming removed 1 base from V and 7 bases from J, with 13 bases in between. CDR3 in amino acids: CASSQGEGKPEKLFF. DNA of the CDR3: TGCGCCAGCAGCCAAGGTGAGGGGAAGCCTGAAAAACTGTTTTTT.

This chain joins TRBV4-1 and TRBJ2-7; D perhaps matches TRBD1 (5 bases). The CDR3 loop spans 12 amino acids. The V end lost 7 bases, the J end lost 0 bases, and 7 bases lay between the germline ends. CDR1 is MGHRA, CDR2 YSYEKL, per germline. The CDR3 DNA follows: TGCGCCAGCACCGACAGCTCCTACGAGCAGTACTTC. Its translation is CASTDSSYEQYF.

This rearrangement joins TRBV27 to TRBJ1-5; TRBD1 matches 7 bases. The CDR3 consists of 15 residues. V was clipped by 6 bases and J by 2 bases; unmatched bases: 7. Germline CDR1 and CDR2: MNHEY and SMNVEV (reference sequence). Written as DNA, the CDR3 is TGTGCCAGCAGATCAGGGGGTTATGGCAATCAGCCCCAGCATTTT. It specifies CASRSGGYGNQPQHF.

The chain couples TRBV20-1 to TRBJ1-2; perhaps TRBD1 as D (5 bases). Looked up from germline, CDR1 is DFQATT and CDR2 is SNEGSKA (reference sequence). The CDR3 runs to 12 residues. V lost 6 bases and J lost 4, with 12 bases in between. CDR3 DNA sequence: TGCAGTGCCCTCCAGGGACTCTATGGCTACACCTTC. Residues: CSALQGLYGYTF.

This chain links TRBV2 with TRBJ1-2, with 10 bases lining up with TRBD1. V shed 2 bases and J 7 bases; nucleotides not matched to a gene: 10. The CDR3 has 16 residues. Germline CDR1 reads SNHLY; CDR2 reads FYNNEI. CDR3 residues: CASSESRTGGGGGYTF. In DNA, the CDR3 is TGTGCCAGCAGTGAATCACGGACAGGGGGTGGAGGTGGCTACACCTTC.

The gene calls are TRBV11-2 and TRBJ2-5; either TRBD1 or TRBD2 may supply D (5 bases each). Germline CDR1 is SGHAT and CDR2 is FQNNGV. Trimming cost V 1 base and J 7 bases, with 19 bases left between them. The CDR3 loop spans 16 amino acids. CDR3 in amino acids: CASSLGWTGRGGTQYF. The CDR3 region has the DNA TGTGCCAGCAGCTTAGGATGGACTGGAAGGGGCGGGACCCAGTACTTC.

The V call is TRBV15, the J call TRBJ2-7; a weak D match, TRBD2 (5 bases). Germline V gene data show CDR1 as LNHNV and CDR2 as YYDKDF (reference sequence). The CDR3 covers 16 residues. V lost 2 bases and J lost 7, with 21 bases in between. CDR3 sequence reads: CATSRRDGVLPREQYF. The CDR3, as DNA: TGTGCCACCAGCAGACGAGACGGGGTACTTCCGAGGGAGCAGTACTTC.

This clonotype was seen just once. The chain has TRBV20-1 and TRBJ2-6; D gene uncertain. This CDR3 region has 14 residues. The V end lost 0 bases, the J end lost 4 bases, and 7 bases lay between the germline ends. Germline CDR1 and CDR2: DFQATT and SNEGSKA (reference sequence). Here the CDR3 reads CSAREGGGANVLTF. The CDR3 DNA reads as TGCAGTGCTAGAGAGGGTGGCGGGGCCAACGTCCTGACTTTC.

The chain uses TRBV20-1 and TRBJ2-1; 15 nucleotides agree with TRBD2. The CDR3 contains 14 residues. CDR1 DFQATT and CDR2 SNEGSKA come from the germline V gene (reference sequence). Trimming took 6 bases from V and 11 from J; bases not matched to a gene: 8. Here the CDR3 reads CSAEHGLAGGQQFF. DNA of the CDR3: TGCAGTGCCGAACATGGACTAGCGGGAGGGCAGCAGTTCTTC.

The CDR3 is CASSEPRGRIYEQYF. CDR3 DNA: TGTGCCAGTAGCGAACCCAGGGGGCGCATCTACGAGCAGTACTTC. The gene calls are TRBV19 and TRBJ2-7; 8 nucleotides align to TRBD1. This CDR3 spans 15 amino acids. Germline values: CDR1 LNHDA, CDR2 SQIVND (reference sequence). V lost 6 bases to trimming and J lost 3 bases; unmatched junction nucleotides: 10.

The V call is TRBV7-9, the J call TRBJ2-7; D is possibly TRBD2 (6 bases). Germline loops: CDR1 SEHNR, CDR2 FQNEAQ (reference sequence). The CDR3 is made up of 14 amino acids. V was shortened by 6 bases and J by 3 bases, with 15 bases between the two germline ends. CDR3 bases: TGTGCCAGCAGGGATACCGGGACTCTCTACGAGCAGTACTTC. Protein sequence: CASRDTGTLYEQYF.

This chain links TRBV6-5 with TRBJ2-2, with D unresolved. The V end lost 2 bases, the J end lost 6 bases, and 7 bases lay between the germline ends. Germline V CDR1 and CDR2: MNHEY, SVGAGI. This CDR3 has 13 amino acids. The CDR3 DNA sequence: TGTGCCAGCAGTTACGGCGGACCCGGGGAGCTGTTTTTT. It is translated as CASSYGGPGELFF.

The chain links TRBV18 to TRBJ1-2, with 7 bases matching TRBD1. CDR1 and CDR2 from the germline V gene are KGHSH and LQKENI. The CDR3 has 13 residues. V lost 6 bases, J lost 4 bases, and 5 bases stayed unmatched. DNA for the CDR3: TGTGCCAGCTCGTCCACAGGGGTCTATGGCTACACCTTC. Protein: CASSSTGVYGYTF.

The V gene is TRBV7-2, the J gene TRBJ2-6, with D tentatively TRBD1 (6 bases). Deletions cut 5 bases from V and 0 bases from J, with 14 bases between. Germline assignment: CDR1 SGHTA and CDR2 FQGNSA. The CDR3 sequence is 17 residues long. The CDR3 loop reads CASSNPRGPSGANVLTF. CDR3 DNA: TGTGCCAGCAGCAACCCCAGGGGTCCCTCTGGGGCCAACGTCCTGACTTTC. The full variable domain, rest sourced from reference TRBV7-2 and TRBJ2-6, is GAGVSQSPSNKVTEKGKDVELRCDPISGHTALYWYRQSLGQGLEFLIYFQGNSAPDKSGLPSDRFSAERTGGSVSTLTIQRTQQEDSAVYLCASSNPRGPSGANVLTFGAGSRLTVL.

The chain uses TRBV5-1 and TRBJ2-1, with D possibly being TRBD1 (7 bases). Germline V gives CDR1 SGHRS, CDR2 YFSETQ. Trimming took off 4 bases at V and 5 bases at J, with 22 bases between the two ends. This CDR3 is 17 amino acids long. In DNA, the CDR3 is TGCGCCAGCAGCCCACCAGGAAACAGGGGAGGCAACAATGAGCAGTTCTTC. Translation: CASSPPGNRGGNNEQFF.

A note on this clonotype: A junction boundary mismatches the germline segment, possibly from a read error. The chain links TRBV7-2 to TRBJ2-2; D not resolved. The CDR3 contains 14 residues. Germline V gene data show CDR1 as SGHTA and CDR2 as FQGNSA. CDR3 region: CASSLLGMTGELFF. For the CDR3, the DNA is TGTGCCAGCAGCCTATTAGGAATGACCGGAGAGCTGTTTTTT. Combining the CDR3 with reference TRBV7-2 and TRBJ2-2 gives the whole variable domain GAGVSQSPSNKVTEKGKDVELRCDPISGHTALYWYRQSLGQGLEFLIYFQGNSAPDKSGLPSDRFSAERTGGSVSTLTIQRTQQEDSAVYLCASSLLGMTGELFFGEGSRLTVL.